Listed here are 23 T cell receptor beta chains from one sample, sequenced in a study of blood T cell repertoires in COVID-19. Generated by immunoSEQ multiplex PCR, the TCRdb table keeps only in-frame clones and is missing some. The sample shows some 77,000 clones, about four fifths of them seen only once. The specimen was peripheral blood. The receptors here all came from a man aged 65 to 85 with acute or convalescent COVID-19.

The CDR3 DNA is TGTGCCTGGAGTGTGGCAGGGGATTCACCCCTCCACTTT. This encodes CAWSVAGDSPLHF. The chain links TRBV30 to TRBJ1-6, with D tentatively TRBD1 (6 bases). V lost 0 bases and J 8 bases, leaving 8 bases between the germline ends. The germline V gene encodes CDR1 GTSNPN and CDR2 SVGIG (reference sequence). The length of the CDR3 is 13 residues.

This clone was seen a single time. The V gene is TRBV7-9, the J gene TRBJ1-2; 8 nucleotides match TRBD1. CDR3 length equals 15 residues. The ends lost 4 bases at V and 1 base at J; junction bases unmatched: 5. The germline gives CDR1 SEHNR, CDR2 FQNEAQ (reference sequence). The CDR3 reads CASSSGTGLNYGYTF. As DNA, the CDR3 is TGTGCCAGCAGCTCCGGGACAGGCCTTAACTATGGCTACACCTTC. The variable domain in full, completed from reference TRBV7-9 and TRBJ1-2, reads DTGVSQNPRHKITKRGQNVTFRCDPISEHNRLYWYRQTLGQGPEFLTYFQNEAQLEKSRLLSDRFSAERPKGSFSTLEIQRTEQGDSAMYLCASSSGTGLNYGYTFGSGTRLTVV.

J is TRBJ2-1 and V is TRBV24-1; 12 bases line up with TRBD2. Germline CDR1 reads KGHDR; CDR2 reads SFDVKD. The CDR3 is made up of 17 amino acids. V dropped 6 bases and J dropped 6; count of bases not matched to a gene: 11. CDR3 amino acids: CATSLAGGPGPLNEQFF. The CDR3 bases are TGTGCCACCAGTCTAGCGGGAGGGCCAGGACCCCTCAATGAGCAGTTCTTC.

J is TRBJ2-7 and V is TRBV7-8; 7 bases map to TRBD1. In germline, CDR1 is SGHVS, CDR2 FQNEAQ. Trimming cost V 0 bases and J 11 bases; bases outside gene matches: 16. The CDR3 runs 16 residues. The CDR3: CASSLAYTGAPTREYF. CDR3 nucleotides: TGTGCCAGCAGCTTAGCGTACACAGGGGCCCCGACCCGGGAGTACTTC.

This clone was seen only once. V usage is TRBV28 and J usage is TRBJ1-4; 9 bases map to TRBD1. CDR1 and CDR2 (germline): MDHEN, SYDVKM. The CDR3 is 19 amino acids. Unmatched junction bases numbered 19, after V lost 5 bases and J lost 6 bases. In DNA, the CDR3 is TGTGCCAGCAGTCACATCGGACAGGGGCCTAGGAAGATCCATGAAAAACTGTTTTTT. Amino acids: CASSHIGQGPRKIHEKLFF.

V usage is TRBV6-6 and J usage is TRBJ2-7, with D maybe TRBD1 (7 bases). The germline V gene encodes CDR1 MNHNY and CDR2 SVGAGI (reference sequence). This CDR3 spans 16 amino acids. V lost 0 bases and J lost 2, with 14 bases in between. In DNA form, the CDR3 reads TGTGCCAGCAGTTACTCCGGCGGGGACAGAACCTACGAGCAGTACTTC. Protein sequence: CASSYSGGDRTYEQYF.

V and J are TRBV5-1 and TRBJ2-3, with TRBD2 matching over 14 bases. Losses at the gene ends were 3 bases for V and 4 bases for J; bases not matched to a gene: 16. Germline assignment: CDR1 SGHRS and CDR2 YFSETQ. The CDR3 spans 20 residues. The CDR3 here is CASSSLGLAGGYSASDTQYF. The CDR3 DNA reads TGCGCCAGCAGCTCTCTTGGACTAGCGGGAGGTTACTCTGCATCAGATACGCAGTATTTT.

The genes are TRBV4-1 and TRBJ2-7, with D possibly matching TRBD1 (6 bases). CDR3 size: 15 residues. Trimming took off 3 bases at V and 2 bases at J, with 14 bases between the two ends. Germline-derived CDR1 and CDR2 are MGHRA and YSYEKL. CDR3 coding DNA: TGCGCCAGCAGCCAGATCCTCGGACAGCCCTACGAGCAGTACTTC. Protein sequence: CASSQILGQPYEQYF.

The chain has TRBV7-3 and TRBJ2-3; 10 bases fit TRBD2. The germline CDR1 and CDR2 sequences are SGHTA and FQGTGA. V was clipped by 5 bases and J by 4 bases; unmatched bases: 6. The CDR3 consists of 15 residues. CDR3 loop: CASSKSGRGSDTQYF. DNA of the CDR3: TGTGCCAGCAGCAAAAGCGGGAGGGGCTCAGATACGCAGTATTTT.

The genes are TRBV4-3 and TRBJ2-2, with D unresolved. In germline, CDR1 is LGHNA, CDR2 YSLEER. This CDR3 comprises 15 residues. Between the trimmed V and J ends, which lost 4 bases and 3 bases, there was a span of 12 bases. The CDR3 loop is CASSPRGSDTGELFF. The CDR3 DNA sequence: TGCGCCAGCAGCCCGCGAGGATCCGACACCGGGGAGCTGTTTTTT.

This chain joins TRBV6-4 and TRBJ2-5, with 10 bases lining up with TRBD1. The V gene's germline CDR1 is MRHNA and CDR2 SNTAGT. V lost 7 bases to trimming and J lost 2 bases; unmatched junction nucleotides: 22. The CDR3 length is 20 residues. CDR3 nucleotide sequence: TGTGCCAGCACCAGAGCCTACCGGGCCCGGGACAGGGGAGTTCAAGAGACCCAGTACTTC. Protein: CASTRAYRARDRGVQETQYF.

The chain carries TRBV7-3 and TRBJ2-5, with D tentatively TRBD1 (6 bases). The ends were cut back, 3 bases at V and 2 bases at J, with 13 bases in the middle. The germline V gene encodes CDR1 SGHTA and CDR2 FQGTGA. The CDR3 length is 15 residues. In DNA, the CDR3 is TGTGCCAGCAGCTTCGCAGGGGTTGGGCAAGAGACCCAGTACTTC. Amino acid sequence: CASSFAGVGQETQYF. The entire variable domain, with the rest obtained from reference TRBV7-3 and TRBJ2-5, is as follows: GAGVSQTPSNKVTEKGKYVELRCDPISGHTALYWYRQSLGQGPEFLIYFQGTGAADDSGLPNDRFFAVRPEGSVSTLKIQRTERGDSAVYLCASSFAGVGQETQYFGPGTRLLVL.

The chain is built from TRBV18 and TRBJ2-7; possibly TRBD2 for D (6 bases). Trimming pared 4 bases from V and 5 bases from J, leaving 21 bases between. The V gene's germline CDR1 is KGHSH and CDR2 LQKENI. CDR3 length: 16 residues. This chain's CDR3 is CASSQLGSGGPDEQYF. The CDR3 nucleotides read TGTGCCAGCTCACAGCTGGGTAGCGGAGGACCGGACGAGCAGTACTTC. Together with reference TRBV18 and TRBJ2-7, the CDR3 gives the full variable domain: NAGVMQNPRHLVRRRGQEARLRCSPMKGHSHVYWYRQLPEEGLKFMVYLQKENIIDESGMPKERFSAEFPKEGPSILRIQQVVRGDSAAYFCASSQLGSGGPDEQYFGPGTRLTVT.

The chain links TRBV29-1 to TRBJ2-7; the match to TRBD2 covers 13 bases. This CDR3 is built from 16 residues. V lost 5 bases and J lost 1; bases outside the gene matches: 8. Germline CDR1 and CDR2: SQVTM and ANQGSEA. The CDR3 here is CSVSSGLAGVSYEQYF. CDR3 bases: TGCAGCGTTTCAAGCGGACTAGCGGGAGTTTCCTACGAGCAGTACTTC.

The chain employs TRBV15 and TRBJ2-7; weak D call: TRBD1 (5 bases). The CDR3 covers 13 residues. Germline V gene data show CDR1 as LNHNV and CDR2 as YYDKDF (reference sequence). V lost 4 bases and J lost 3, with 10 bases in between. CDR3 in amino acids: CATSIGQGYEQYF. In DNA, the CDR3 is TGTGCCACCAGCATAGGCCAGGGCTACGAGCAGTACTTC.

The V and J genes are TRBV27 and TRBJ2-7; perhaps TRBD1 as D (5 bases). CDR1 is MNHEY and CDR2 is SMNVEV in the germline V gene (reference sequence). V gave up 5 bases and J gave up 2 bases, with 13 bases separating them. CDR3 length: 14 residues. CDR3 region: CASSARTLTYEQYF. DNA of the CDR3: TGTGCCAGCAGTGCCCGGACACTTACCTACGAGCAGTACTTC.

The V gene is TRBV19, the J gene TRBJ1-4; D remains unclear. Germline V lookup: CDR1 LNHDA, CDR2 SQIVND (reference sequence). Trimming left V 10 bases short and J 0 bases short, with 9 bases between. The CDR3 is 13 amino acids. The CDR3 bases are TGTGCCACTTCGGTTGCAACTAATGAAAAACTGTTTTTT. This sequence encodes CATSVATNEKLFF.

V is TRBV30 and J is TRBJ1-1; tentative D call: TRBD1 (5 bases). The ends were cut back, 1 base at V and 3 bases at J, with 18 bases in the middle. CDR3 size: 16 residues. From germline, CDR1 is GTSNPN and CDR2 SVGIG (reference sequence). The CDR3 loop reads CAWSGERGPGDTEAFF. For the CDR3, the DNA is TGTGCCTGGAGTGGGGAAAGGGGCCCTGGAGACACTGAAGCTTTCTTT.

This clone was observed a few times. The rearrangement uses TRBV18 and TRBJ1-2; TRBD1 matches 8 bases. Germline V gives CDR1 KGHSH, CDR2 LQKENI. The V and J ends lost 3 bases and 6 bases, in that order; junction bases with no gene match: 6. This CDR3 spans 14 amino acids. The CDR3 nucleotides read TGTGCCAGCTCACCCAGGGGGCTTCTGGATGGCTACACCTTC. Its protein product is CASSPRGLLDGYTF. The variable domain in full, completed from reference TRBV18 and TRBJ1-2, reads NAGVMQNPRHLVRRRGQEARLRCSPMKGHSHVYWYRQLPEEGLKFMVYLQKENIIDESGMPKERFSAEFPKEGPSILRIQQVVRGDSAAYFCASSPRGLLDGYTFGSGTRLTVV.

The V and J genes are TRBV27 and TRBJ2-5; 14 nucleotides agree with TRBD2. CDR3 length: 17 amino acids. Germline CDR1 is MNHEY and CDR2 is SMNVEV (reference sequence). V shed 4 bases and J 5 bases; nucleotides not matched to a gene: 9. In DNA, the CDR3 is TGTGCCAGCAGTTCTCCGGGACTAGCGGGAGCATGGGAGACCCAGTACTTC. Translating gives CASSSPGLAGAWETQYF.

The chain has TRBV6-5 and TRBJ2-1, with 11 bases matching TRBD2. The CDR3 has 14 residues. With V trimmed by 6 bases and J by 3 bases, 1 base remained unmatched. Germline V gene data show CDR1 as MNHEY and CDR2 as SVGAGI. The CDR3 spells CASRTSGNYNEQFF. For the CDR3, the DNA is TGTGCCAGCAGGACTAGCGGGAACTACAATGAGCAGTTCTTC.

This sequence joins TRBV18 and TRBJ1-5; D is possibly TRBD1 (5 bases). Looked up from germline, CDR1 is KGHSH and CDR2 is LQKENI. The germline V and J ends were trimmed by 5 bases and 2 bases, with 22 bases remaining between them. The CDR3 totals 18 residues. CDR3: CASSGRLDPGGGNQPQHF. CDR3 DNA: TGTGCCAGCTCAGGGAGGCTGGACCCCGGGGGAGGCAATCAGCCCCAGCATTTT.

This clone was found once. CDR3 coding DNA: TGTGCCAGTAGTCCCTTGGGGGCAAGCGGACAATTGGAGCAGTTCTTC. This gives the protein CASSPLGASGQLEQFF. The V call is TRBV19, the J call TRBJ2-1; possibly TRBD1 for D (6 bases). The ends were cut back, 5 bases at V and 10 bases at J, with 24 bases in the middle. CDR1 LNHDA and CDR2 SQIVND come from the germline V gene (reference sequence). CDR3 size: 16 residues.